The clone carrying this T cell receptor beta chain was seen once. Its target is not known. One end of the junction is discordant with germline, which a read error may explain. The library was built from around 400 ng RNA with molecular barcoded adaptors for alpha/delta and beta/gamma chains. MiXCR, run by TCRdb on the reads, gives a single entry per CDR3 protein. Seen here are approximately 23,000 distinct CDR3 sequences, less than 25% observed once, and the top ten hold 15% to 20%. This CDR3 has 17 amino acids. Germline-derived CDR1 and CDR2 are SGHAT and FQNNGV. This record belongs to a study of read filtering for tumor transcriptome and immune sequencing. Study results and caveats: Compared with RNA-seq, IR-seq gave much higher clonotype depth and reliability. IR-seq and RNA-seq agreed better without single-read clonotypes.

Bone marrow was sampled from every patient at the time of active disease. The rearrangement uses TRBV11-2 and TRBJ2-7, with TRBD2 identical over 10 bases. The source material was a population of CD138-negative cells sorted from bone marrow. The receptor was derived from a donor aged 40 or over with multiple myeloma. The CDR3 nucleotides read TGTGCCAGCATCTTACCCCCCCGGACTAGCGGACGAGCCGAGCAGTACTTC. The encoded protein is CASILPPRTSGRAEQYF.